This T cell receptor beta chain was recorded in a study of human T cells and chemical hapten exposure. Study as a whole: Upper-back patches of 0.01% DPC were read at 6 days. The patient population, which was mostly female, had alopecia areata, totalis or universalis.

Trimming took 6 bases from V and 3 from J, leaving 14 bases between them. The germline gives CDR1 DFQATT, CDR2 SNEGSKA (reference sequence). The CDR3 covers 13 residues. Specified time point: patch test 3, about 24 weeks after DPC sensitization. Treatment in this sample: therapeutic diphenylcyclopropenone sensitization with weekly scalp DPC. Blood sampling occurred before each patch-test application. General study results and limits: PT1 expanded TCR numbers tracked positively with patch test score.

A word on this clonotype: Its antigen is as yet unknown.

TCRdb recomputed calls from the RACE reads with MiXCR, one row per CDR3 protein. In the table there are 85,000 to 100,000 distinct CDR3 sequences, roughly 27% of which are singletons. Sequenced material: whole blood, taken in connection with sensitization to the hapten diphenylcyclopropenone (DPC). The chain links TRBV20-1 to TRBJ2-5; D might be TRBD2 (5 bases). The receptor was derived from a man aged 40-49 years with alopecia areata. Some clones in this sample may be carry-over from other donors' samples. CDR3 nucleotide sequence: TGCAGTGCCCTCTGGCAAGCGGAAGAGACCCAGTACTTC. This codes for CSALWQAEETQYF.